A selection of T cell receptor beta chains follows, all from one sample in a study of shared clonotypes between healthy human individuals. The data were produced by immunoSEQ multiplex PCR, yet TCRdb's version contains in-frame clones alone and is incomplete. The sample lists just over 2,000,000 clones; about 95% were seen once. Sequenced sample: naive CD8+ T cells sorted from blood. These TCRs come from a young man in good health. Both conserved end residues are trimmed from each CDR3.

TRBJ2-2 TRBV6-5 ASSSGLAGRAGELF
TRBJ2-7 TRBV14 ASSQASRDEQY
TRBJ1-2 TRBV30 AWSVGGHWNGYT
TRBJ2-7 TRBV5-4 ASSLQGSGYEQY
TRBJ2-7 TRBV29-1 SVDSGTGRYEQY
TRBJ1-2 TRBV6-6 ASATGHGYT
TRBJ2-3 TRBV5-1 ASSPRTSGVYTDTQY
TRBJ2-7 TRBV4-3 ASSQVHSGSLEQY
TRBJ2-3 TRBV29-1 SVGMTSVGTDTQY
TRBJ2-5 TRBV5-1 ASSSGLAGGRETQY